One sample yielded the 14 T cell receptor beta chains listed below, sequenced in a study of blood T cell repertoires in COVID-19. TCRdb's table, derived via immunoSEQ multiplex PCR, lists solely in-frame clones and lacks some. This table holds about 130,000 clones, 70% to 80% found once. The specimen was peripheral blood. The receptors were sampled from a woman in her sixties or seventies with COVID-19, enrolled during active disease.

The J gene is TRBJ1-2, the V gene TRBV20-1, with D uncertain. Trimming shortened V by 6 bases and J by 6 bases, and 11 bases separated the two germline ends. Germline loops: CDR1 DFQATT, CDR2 SNEGSKA (reference sequence). This CDR3 contains 11 residues. CDR3 loop: CSARVLNGYTF. The CDR3, as DNA: TGCAGTGCGCGGGTATTAAATGGCTACACCTTC.

The rearrangement uses TRBV28 and TRBJ1-3, with 7 positions matching TRBD1. The CDR3 consists of 16 residues. The ends lost 5 bases at V and 1 base at J; junction bases unmatched: 8. The germline CDR1 and CDR2 sequences are MDHEN and SYDVKM. The CDR3 DNA is TGTGCCAGCAGTCCGCCTCCGGGACAGTCTGGAAACACCATATATTTT. This translates into CASSPPPGQSGNTIYF.

The rearrangement uses TRBV6-5 and TRBJ2-1; 11 nucleotides align to TRBD2. Trimming at V came to 6 bases and at J to 6 bases, leaving 7 bases not matched to a gene. The CDR3 spans 15 residues. Germline V gene data show CDR1 as MNHEY and CDR2 as SVGAGI. The CDR3 bases are TGTGCCAGCAGGCTAGCGGGGGGCCTGACCAATGAGCAGTTCTTC. Translating gives CASRLAGGLTNEQFF.

V usage is TRBV18 and J usage is TRBJ2-5, with TRBD1 matching over 8 bases. CDR3 length equals 14 residues. V was pared by 3 bases and J by 5 bases, with 5 bases of the junction left unmatched. The V gene's germline CDR1 is KGHSH and CDR2 LQKENI. CDR3 sequence: CASSPVTGVETQYF. In nucleotides, the CDR3 is TGTGCCAGCTCACCGGTGACAGGGGTGGAGACCCAGTACTTC.

Only a few counts were recorded for this clone. The rearrangement links TRBV5-4 to TRBJ1-2; a possible D gene is TRBD1 (6 bases). CDR1 and CDR2 from the germline V gene are SGHNT and YYREEE (reference sequence). The CDR3 has 13 amino acids. V dropped 2 bases and J dropped 8 bases, with 13 bases sitting between them. Written as DNA, the CDR3 is TGTGCCAGCAGCTTTCGGGGGGGGCGAGGCTACACCTTC. Translating gives CASSFRGGRGYTF.

This chain joins TRBV10-3 and TRBJ2-2; no clear D. The germline CDR1 and CDR2 sequences are ENHRY and SYGVKD. V was pared by 3 bases and J by 4 bases, with 6 bases between. The length of the CDR3 is 13 residues. The CDR3 protein is CAISDQATGELFF. In nucleotides, the CDR3 is TGTGCCATCAGTGACCAGGCCACCGGGGAGCTGTTTTTT.

This clone was recorded once. The chain has TRBV9 and TRBJ1-3; D is unresolved. Germline V lookup: CDR1 SGDLS, CDR2 YYNGEE. V lost 0 bases and J lost 5, with 3 bases in between. This CDR3 is 12 amino acids long. Here the CDR3 DNA reads TGTGCCAGCAGCGTAGATAGAAACACCATATATTTT. Translated: CASSVDRNTIYF.

This clone was detected only once. The chain has TRBV9 and TRBJ1-4, with a possible D match to TRBD1 (6 bases). V was cut by 4 bases and J by 6 bases, with 19 bases left in between. The germline CDR1 and CDR2 sequences are SGDLS and YYNGEE. This CDR3 comprises 16 residues. The DNA for the CDR3 is TGTGCCAGCAGCCCTCAAGGAAGGGGGGGGGATGAAAAACTGTTTTTT. It translates to CASSPQGRGGDEKLFF.

In this sample, this clone turned up once. This chain uses TRBV6-5 with TRBJ1-2; 8 positions agree with TRBD1. From germline, CDR1 is MNHEY and CDR2 SVGAGI. The CDR3 sequence is 15 residues long. Trimming took 6 bases from V and 4 from J; bases not matched to a gene: 10. DNA for the CDR3: TGTGCCAGCAGCGCACCGGACAGGGCACCCTATGGCTACACCTTC. Translating gives CASSAPDRAPYGYTF.

V is TRBV3-1 (or the pseudogene TRBV3-2) and J is TRBJ1-5; no clear D. Per germline, CDR1 LGHDT and CDR2 YNNKEL (reference sequence). Trimming took off 0 bases at V and 1 base at J, with 7 bases between the two ends. The CDR3 is 15 residues long. The CDR3 DNA reads as TGTGCCAGCAGCCAAGAGGTGGGCAGCAATCAGCCCCAGCATTTT. Residues: CASSQEVGSNQPQHF.

In its sample, this clone was seen a few times. The CDR3 spells CASVGYSNQPQHF. The CDR3 bases are TGTGCCAGTGTGGGCTATAGCAATCAGCCCCAGCATTTT. V usage is TRBV28 and J usage is TRBJ1-5, with D unclear. V was cut by 9 bases and J by 0 bases, with 9 bases left in between. CDR3 length: 13 amino acids. Germline CDR1 reads MDHEN; CDR2 reads SYDVKM.

The chain carries TRBV27 and TRBJ1-1, with TRBD1 matching 7 bases. Germline V CDR1 and CDR2: MNHEY, SMNVEV (reference sequence). CDR3 length equals 12 residues. V was clipped by 7 bases and J by 5 bases; unmatched bases: 4. CDR3 sequence (DNA): TGTGCCAGCACCGCAGGGGGGACTGAAGCTTTCTTT. It encodes CASTAGGTEAFF.

The V call is TRBV7-2, the J call TRBJ2-7; maybe TRBD1 (5 bases). Trimming shortened V by 1 base and J by 5 bases, and 12 bases separated the two germline ends. Germline CDR1 SGHTA, CDR2 FQGNSA. The CDR3 loop spans 14 amino acids. The CDR3 loop is CASSLVGRAHEQYF. DNA of the CDR3: TGTGCCAGCAGCTTAGTAGGCAGGGCCCACGAGCAGTACTTC.

The J gene is TRBJ2-5, the V gene TRBV4-2, with 14 bases aligning to TRBD2. CDR3 length: 18 amino acids. V shed 4 bases, J shed 5 bases, and the junction held 12 bases outside the gene matches. Germline lookup yields CDR1 LGHNA and CDR2 YNFKEQ. CDR3 in amino acids: CASSPGLAGEGLRETQYF. CDR3 coding DNA: TGTGCCAGCAGCCCGGGACTAGCGGGGGAGGGGCTGAGGGAGACCCAGTACTTC.